The 18 T cell receptor beta chains given below trace back to one sample, sequenced in a study of cytomegalovirus exposure and HLA in healthy donors. The PCR ran on 60 Vbeta and 13 Jbeta primers. Generated by immunoSEQ multiplex PCR, the TCRdb table keeps only in-frame clones and is missing some. The sample carries approximately 200,000 clones, 65% to 90% recorded once. The source material was PBMCs. The receptors shown here come from a girl between 5 and 17 years old in good health and CMV-seronegative.

V is TRBV7-2 and J is TRBJ1-2; TRBD1 agrees at 10 bases. Germline-derived CDR1 and CDR2 are SGHTA and FQGNSA. With V trimmed by 3 bases and J by 5 bases, 9 bases remained unmatched. The CDR3 has 16 residues. CDR3 protein: CASSLIKTGGGYGYTF. CDR3 bases: TGTGCCAGCAGCTTGATTAAGACAGGGGGCGGATATGGCTACACCTTC.

The rearrangement joins TRBV5-5 to TRBJ2-5, with D maybe TRBD1 (6 bases). Germline CDR1 and CDR2: SGHKS and YYEKEE (reference sequence). Between the trimmed V and J ends, which lost 1 base and 1 base, there was a span of 17 bases. This CDR3 has 17 residues. CDR3: CASSLNPQGKSQETQYF. In DNA form, the CDR3 reads TGTGCCAGCAGCTTGAACCCACAGGGCAAAAGCCAAGAGACCCAGTACTTC. Looking up the rest from reference TRBV5-5 and TRBJ2-5 gives the full variable domain: DAGVTQSPTHLIKTRGQQVTLRCSPISGHKSVSWYQQVLGQGPQFIFQYYEKEERGRGNFPDRFSARQFPNYSSELNVNALLLGDSALYLCASSLNPQGKSQETQYFGPGTRLLVL.

A single count supports this clone. The gene calls are TRBV15 and TRBJ2-1, with 10 bases that match TRBD2. This CDR3 is built from 17 residues. CDR1 is LNHNV and CDR2 is YYDKDF in the germline V gene (reference sequence). The junction had 9 bases not matched to a gene; V was cut back by 2 bases and J by 5 bases. The CDR3 nucleotides are TGTGCCACCAGCAGAACTGCCGCTAGCGGGAGAAACAATGAGCAGTTCTTC. Translating gives CATSRTAASGRNNEQFF. The whole variable domain, remainder taken from reference TRBV15 and TRBJ2-1, is DAMVIQNPRYQVTQFGKPVTLSCSQTLNHNVMYWYQQKSSQAPKLLFHYYDKDFNNEADTPDNFQSRRPNTSFCFLDIRSPGLGDTAMYLCATSRTAASGRNNEQFFGPGTRLTVL.

This clone appeared a single time. The rearrangement uses TRBV7-2 and TRBJ2-7, with D perhaps matching TRBD1 (5 bases). CDR3 length: 15 amino acids. V lost 0 bases and J lost 3, with 12 bases in between. Germline CDR1 reads SGHTA; CDR2 reads FQGNSA. DNA of the CDR3: TGTGCCAGCAGCTTAGCCCCCAGGGTCAACTACGAGCAGTACTTC. It encodes CASSLAPRVNYEQYF.

The chain employs TRBV15 and TRBJ1-6, with 7 positions matching TRBD1. The CDR3 extends over 15 amino acids. The germline CDR1 and CDR2 sequences are LNHNV and YYDKDF (reference sequence). J gave up 6 bases and V 9 bases, and 11 bases lay outside the gene matches. This chain's CDR3 is CATQSGTDLNSPLHF. CDR3 DNA sequence: TGTGCCACGCAAAGTGGGACAGATCTTAATTCACCCCTCCACTTT. Filled out from reference TRBV15 and TRBJ1-6, the complete variable domain reads DAMVIQNPRYQVTQFGKPVTLSCSQTLNHNVMYWYQQKSSQAPKLLFHYYDKDFNNEADTPDNFQSRRPNTSFCFLDIRSPGLGDTAMYLCATQSGTDLNSPLHFGNGTRLTVT.

V is TRBV6-5 and J is TRBJ1-3; D is unresolved. CDR3 length: 14 amino acids. Germline V gene data show CDR1 as MNHEY and CDR2 as SVGAGI. V was trimmed by 5 bases and J by 2 bases, leaving 10 bases between them. CDR3 sequence (DNA): TGTGCCAGCAGTCCTCAGAATACTGGAAACACCATATATTTT. Its protein is CASSPQNTGNTIYF.

V and J are TRBV28 and TRBJ2-7; TRBD1 matches 9 bases. This CDR3 spans 15 amino acids. Germline V gene lookup returns CDR1 MDHEN and CDR2 SYDVKM. V shed 6 bases, J shed 3 bases, and the junction held 9 bases outside the gene matches. Written as DNA, the CDR3 is TGTGCCAGCAGCCTTCACGGACAGGGGAACTACGAGCAGTACTTC. This gives the protein CASSLHGQGNYEQYF. The whole variable domain, filled in from reference TRBV28 and TRBJ2-7, reads DVKVTQSSRYLVKRTGEKVFLECVQDMDHENMFWYRQDPGLGLRLIYFSYDVKMKEKGDIPEGYSVSREKKERFSLILESASTNQTSMYLCASSLHGQGNYEQYFGPGTRLTVT.

CDR3 amino acids: CASSQGLDEQYF. In DNA, the CDR3 is TGTGCCAGCAGTCAGGGGTTGGACGAGCAGTACTTC. V usage is TRBV28 and J usage is TRBJ2-7; a weak D match, TRBD1 (6 bases). The CDR3 totals 12 residues. V lost 5 bases and J 5 bases, leaving 10 bases between the germline ends. The germline V gene encodes CDR1 MDHEN and CDR2 SYDVKM.

The V call is TRBV14, the J call TRBJ2-7, with 14 bases matching TRBD2. CDR3 size: 23 residues. V lost 0 bases and J lost 0; bases outside the gene matches: 19. CDR1 is SGHDN and CDR2 is FVKESK in the germline V gene. The CDR3 loop is CASSQDDPVRTSGGNSFSYEQYF. The CDR3 coding sequence is TGTGCCAGCAGCCAAGATGACCCCGTAAGGACTAGCGGGGGGAATTCCTTCTCCTACGAGCAGTACTTC.

This sequence joins TRBV4-3 and TRBJ1-2, with 7 positions matching TRBD1. The trim removed 3 bases at V and 8 bases at J, leaving 9 bases unmatched. This CDR3 comprises 14 residues. Germline lookup yields CDR1 LGHNA and CDR2 YSLEER. This chain's CDR3 is CASSQDRPGGGYTF. The CDR3 DNA reads TGCGCCAGCAGCCAGGACAGGCCGGGTGGAGGCTACACCTTC.

The chain couples TRBV5-6 to TRBJ1-2, with D uncertain. With 5 bases removed from V and 1 base from J, the gap between germline ends came to 18 bases. Germline lookup yields CDR1 SGHDT and CDR2 YYEEEE. The CDR3 covers 16 residues. The CDR3 sequence: CASSPFQAPLNYGYTF. DNA for the CDR3: TGTGCCAGCAGTCCATTCCAGGCGCCCCTTAACTATGGCTACACCTTC. Filled out from reference TRBV5-6 and TRBJ1-2, the complete variable domain reads DAGVTQSPTHLIKTRGQQVTLRCSPKSGHDTVSWYQQALGQGPQFIFQYYEEEERQRGNFPDRFSGHQFPNYSSELNVNALLLGDSALYLCASSPFQAPLNYGYTFGSGTRLTVV.

In this sample, this clone turned up many times. J is TRBJ1-3 and V is TRBV7-9; D is ambiguous. The V end lost 2 bases, the J end lost 8 bases, and 7 bases lay between the germline ends. Germline V gene sequence: CDR1 SEHNR, CDR2 FQNEAQ (reference sequence). This CDR3 has 12 amino acids. The DNA for the CDR3 is TGTGCCAGCAGCTTATTAGAGGACACCATATATTTT. As protein: CASSLLEDTIYF.

This rearrangement joins TRBV28 to TRBJ1-2; 7 bases match TRBD1. In germline, CDR1 is MDHEN, CDR2 SYDVKM. J lost 7 bases, V lost 10 bases, and 15 bases had no gene match. This CDR3 region has 14 residues. Here the CDR3 reads CATDPPPGGGGYTF. In DNA form, the CDR3 reads TGTGCCACCGACCCACCCCCAGGGGGAGGTGGCTACACCTTC.

V usage is TRBV4-2 and J usage is TRBJ2-1, with 8 positions matching TRBD2. With 1 base clipped from V and 8 bases from J, the junction kept 13 bases outside the gene matches. The CDR3 runs 17 residues. The germline V gene has CDR1 LGHNA and CDR2 YNFKEQ. The CDR3: CASSQVYVGGGRYEQFF. The CDR3 region has the DNA TGTGCCAGCAGCCAAGTGTACGTCGGGGGGGGGCGGTATGAGCAGTTCTTC.

The V call is TRBV18, the J call TRBJ1-4; D is unresolved. Looked up from germline, CDR1 is KGHSH and CDR2 is LQKENI. The length of the CDR3 is 14 residues. V lost 3 bases, J lost 0 bases, and 5 bases lay in between. The CDR3 DNA is TGTGCCAGCTCACCCCAGTCAACTAATGAAAAACTGTTTTTT. It codes for CASSPQSTNEKLFF.

The chain employs TRBV6-5 and TRBJ2-4, with a possible D match to TRBD2 (5 bases). This CDR3 comprises 16 residues. V was shortened by 0 bases and J by 3 bases, with 12 bases between the two germline ends. The germline V gene encodes CDR1 MNHEY and CDR2 SVGAGI. The DNA for the CDR3 is TGTGCCAGCAGTTACTCGGCCCCTCGGGGCAAAAACATTCAGTACTTC. The encoded protein is CASSYSAPRGKNIQYF.

This clone was found once. The chain employs TRBV6-5 and TRBJ1-2; D is ambiguous. CDR3 length: 15 amino acids. The germline V and J ends were trimmed by 2 bases and 6 bases, with 16 bases remaining between them. CDR1 and CDR2 (germline): MNHEY, SVGAGI. This CDR3 reads CASSYERESINGYTF. The CDR3 DNA reads as TGTGCCAGCAGTTACGAAAGGGAGTCGATTAATGGCTACACCTTC.

The V gene is TRBV14, the J gene TRBJ2-3; no definite D call. The germline V gene has CDR1 SGHDN and CDR2 FVKESK. CDR3 length equals 13 residues. Deletions cut 1 base from V and 1 base from J, with 3 bases between. For the CDR3, the DNA is TGTGCCAGCAGCCAAGCTGGCACAGATACGCAGTATTTT. Encoded protein: CASSQAGTDTQYF.